This TCR beta chain was sequenced in a study of cytomegalovirus exposure and HLA in healthy donors. There are 16 residues in the CDR3. Germline loops: CDR1 MNHNS, CDR2 SASEGT. V gave up 4 bases and J gave up 6 bases; unmatched junction bases: 8. Vbeta (60) and Jbeta (13) primers were used in the PCR. The protocol was immunoSEQ multiplex PCR, while the TCRdb copy is restricted to in-frame clones and leaves out a portion. The repertoire holds under 150,000 clones, with around 70% as singletons. Material: PBMCs. This rearrangement joins TRBV6-1 to TRBJ2-3, with TRBD2 matching over 12 bases. This TCR was sampled from a human donor in good health. CDR3 protein: CASSGTSGVERDTQYF. The CDR3 DNA follows: TGTGCCAGCAGTGGGACTAGCGGGGTCGAAAGGGATACGCAGTATTTT.